This is a list of T cell receptor beta chains from one sample in a study of blood T cell repertoires in COVID-19. The repertoire was sequenced with immunoSEQ multiplex PCR; TCRdb's copy has only in-frame clones and lacks some. The data hold more than 200,000 clones, with more than 85% observed a single time. The source material was PBMCs or T cells enriched from blood (not recorded which). These receptors were obtained from a woman aged 50 to 60 who had recovered from COVID-19. The CDR3 runs from the conserved cysteine through the conserved F or W. Each record gives: V gene, D gene, J gene, CDR3 protein. A D gene is named only where the DNA matches it firmly.

TRBV12-3/TRBV12-4	NA	TRBJ2-1	CASSRLGPNEQFF
TRBV29-1	TRBD1	TRBJ1-1	CSVGTGGTVNTEAFF
TRBV4-1	TRBD2	TRBJ2-7	CASSQQILAGGPSEQYF
TRBV5-1	TRBD2	TRBJ2-1	CASSFPGTSFNEQFF
TRBV24-1	NA	TRBJ2-2	CATSDSLDSFTGELFF
TRBV10-3	TRBD2	TRBJ2-5	CAISGLAGGLGETQYF
TRBV2	TRBD2	TRBJ2-1	CASSSYTLAGGYNEQFF
TRBV5-1	TRBD2	TRBJ2-1	CASSHSGSGVYEQFF
TRBV12-3/TRBV12-4	NA	TRBJ2-1	CASSSGGWNEQFF
TRBV7-2	TRBD1	TRBJ2-7	CASSLVHRGPYEQYF
TRBV9	NA	TRBJ1-6	CASSGVAPNSPLHF
TRBV6-1	NA	TRBJ2-7	CASSEVGSGRYEQYF
TRBV19	TRBD2	TRBJ2-1	CASSFASGRGTAEQFF
TRBV28	NA	TRBJ1-5	CASSLPGQSYSNQPQHF
TRBV28	NA	TRBJ1-2	CASTTLANYGYTF
TRBV7-2	NA	TRBJ2-5	CASSLDSAKYQETQYF
TRBV21-1	NA	TRBJ2-7	CASSSLAAYEQYF
TRBV21-1	NA	TRBJ1-2	CASSKDKGQGTYGYTF
TRBV12-5	TRBD1	TRBJ1-3	CASGLDSRDRQPGFYGNTIYF
TRBV9	NA	TRBJ1-4	CASSVSGGINEKLFF
TRBV19	NA	TRBJ2-5	CASSIPGAGLETQYF
TRBV2	TRBD1	TRBJ1-2	CASRGDSEIYGYTF
TRBV23-1	NA	TRBJ2-4	CASSFWQNFAKNIQYF
TRBV28	TRBD2	TRBJ2-5	CASSSPTSGETQYF
TRBV3-1/TRBV3-2	TRBD1	TRBJ2-1	CASSQDGRGNEQFF
TRBV29-1	NA	TRBJ2-1	CSGTGRDEQFF
TRBV19	NA	TRBJ2-1	CASKADEQFF
TRBV19	NA	TRBJ2-1	CASSPGNEQFF
TRBV2	TRBD1	TRBJ2-7	CASSDRDRPYEQYF
TRBV27	NA	TRBJ2-1	CASSKPSVDNEQFF
TRBV25-1	NA	TRBJ2-7	CASSEYLDAYEQYF
TRBV3-1/TRBV3-2	NA	TRBJ1-1	CASSQDWAGEAFF
TRBV5-1	NA	TRBJ2-6	CASSSVGAGANVLTF
TRBV7-6	NA	TRBJ2-7	CASSLPPGAKTYEQYF
TRBV18	TRBD2	TRBJ2-7	CASSLSSLAGAGEQYF
TRBV7-2	TRBD1	TRBJ1-6	CASRQTGLSSPLHF
TRBV6-4	TRBD1	TRBJ1-5	CASSNGQGRNQPQHF
TRBV7-7	TRBD1	TRBJ2-7	CASSPLRTGLGHPYEQYF
TRBV7-6	TRBD1	TRBJ1-4	CASSLRDRGFPNEKLFF
TRBV9	TRBD1	TRBJ1-2	CASSVSGTGNYGYTF
TRBV19	TRBD1	TRBJ1-5	CASSTPSQGGFSGNQPQHF
TRBV18	NA	TRBJ2-3	CASSPGHPTDTQYF
TRBV28	NA	TRBJ1-1	CASMSRNTEAFF
TRBV2	NA	TRBJ1-1	CASSEGGPHLPEAFF
TRBV7-7	TRBD2	TRBJ2-3	CASSLGGASGYSTDTQYF
TRBV18	NA	TRBJ1-2	CASSLARVSYGYTF
TRBV5-6	NA	TRBJ2-1	CASSPGPTSYNEQFF
TRBV3-1/TRBV3-2	NA	TRBJ2-3	CASSSRDRRTDTQYF
TRBV13	NA	TRBJ2-2	CASSLGAGTGELFF
TRBV5-6	NA	TRBJ2-7	CASSLAGVSPYEQYF
TRBV30	TRBD2	TRBJ2-2	CAWASRTGGSTGELFF
TRBV19	TRBD1	TRBJ2-3	CASPQRGQGTDTQYF